This entry is about one TCR beta chain. This record belongs to a study of blood T cell repertoires in COVID-19. Study-wide context: COVID-19 samples from acute and convalescent phases originated in the United States, Italy and Spain. PBMCs, B-cell-depleted T cells, or T cells provided the cDNA or gDNA that made up the material.

Original data processing: Estimation of nucleated cell counts was performed using reference gene primer amplification. Using immunoSEQ multiplex PCR, the repertoire was profiled, and TCRdb retains in-frame clones only, with some absent. V and J calls and clone size are as listed in that table; D and trimming were resolved from the DNA. The sample yields 55,000 to 95,000 clones, roughly four fifths seen once. Germline V CDR1 and CDR2: KGHDR, SFDVKD. V lost 2 bases to trimming and J lost 8 bases, with 9 bases between them. The length of the CDR3 is 13 residues. The material sequenced was peripheral blood. This receptor was taken from a woman aged 60 to 75 with acute or convalescent COVID-19. The V call is TRBV24-1, the J call TRBJ2-1; TRBD1 might be the D (6 bases). The CDR3 loop is CATSDSGVDEQFF. CDR3 DNA sequence: TGTGCCACCAGTGATTCAGGGGTCGATGAGCAGTTCTTC.